The clone carrying this T cell receptor beta chain occurred many times. The antigen is undetermined. These data originate in a study of blood T cells in healthy people across ages. The study's findings and limits: In older individuals, TCR beta diversity per million T cells was lower, falling roughly linearly with age. Strongly correlated with naive T cell percentage was TCR beta diversity.

There are 11 residues in the CDR3. Trimming removed 5 bases at V and 2 bases at J, with 3 bases between. Germline-derived CDR1 and CDR2 are MNHEY and SVGEGT. For the second PCR, which ran for about 6 to 11 cycles, a sample-barcoded 5' primer and a J-beta primer mix were used. TCRdb re-called the 5' RACE reads through MiXCR, storing one row per CDR3 protein. The table has fewer than 1,200,000 distinct CDR3 sequences, almost 25% seen once; the top ten hold around 0.75%. The same data also contributed to another study, on T cells of mothers and their children. That study adds: Three healthy Caucasian mothers served as donors, and their six children did as well. The authors used all extracted RNA for cDNA synthesis, at about 1.6 ug per 15 ul.

The sample comprised blood. The chain is built from TRBV6-2 or TRBV6-3 and TRBJ1-1; D unclear. The TCR sequence derives from a girl aged 2 to 9 in good health. The CDR3 bases are TGTGCCAGCAGTATTAACACTGAAGCTTTCTTT. Translation: CASSINTEAFF.